This TCR beta chain was profiled in a study of OX40 agonist ivuxolimab in advanced cancers. About the investigation overall: Ivuxolimab was an agonistic, fully human IgG2 monoclonal antibody directed against OX40 (CD134), a costimulatory receptor. Intravenous ivuxolimab was administered to patients every 2 weeks at six dose levels: 0.01, 0.1, 0.3, 1.5, 3 and 10 mg/kg. Of the 50 to 55 dose-escalation patients, hepatocellular carcinoma was present in approximately 20, melanoma in about 15, renal cell carcinoma in 9 and head and neck cancer in 9. In the dose-escalation cohort, around four fifths of patients were male, and the mean age was roughly 60 years with a range of roughly 20 to 79. Patients were allowed to have had prior anti-PD-1, anti-PD-L1 or anti-CTLA-4 therapy, and approximately 40% of the dose-escalation patients had been treated with checkpoint inhibitors. Partial responses were achieved by three dose-escalation patients, of whom one had hepatocellular carcinoma and two had cutaneous melanoma. Peripheral TCRbeta sequencing was intended to test whether TCR sequence diversity was altered and clonal T-cell expansion was caused by ivuxolimab. The monotherapy dose-escalation portion (N ≈ 50 patients) of the phase I ivuxolimab trial is reported in the paper.

Genomic DNA was extracted from sorted cells for sequencing of the TCRbeta CDR3 region. TCRbeta CDR3 regions were sequenced using the immunoSEQ Assay. As stored in TCRdb, this immuneACCESS dataset retains in-frame rearrangements with V and J assigned. A fraction of the clones does not appear; measured against another copy, unresolved V genes explain less than half of the discrepancy, and the remainder lacks a known reason. The table for this sample lists about 120,000 clones; 93% of them were counted only once. The ten largest clones capture approximately 0.15% of the sample. On this clone itself: This clone's antigen is unknown. Per-nucleotide qualities are absent, and no much larger clonotype sits a single base away.

Patients with autoimmune disease history or receiving systemic immunosuppression were excluded from the trial. Peripheral blood for TCR sequencing was collected from all dose cohorts at baseline, on cycle 4 day 1, and on cycle 7 day 1. The samples were taken from a phase I, first-in-human, multicenter, open-label dose-escalation trial of ivuxolimab. Adults with locally advanced or metastatic melanoma, renal cell, hepatocellular, or head and neck squamous cell carcinoma were enrolled in the trial. Before TCR sequencing, CD4+ and CD8+ T cells were separately sorted from peripheral blood. Points the paper makes about the study in general: Antigen specificity was not determined for the clonally expanded peripheral T cells. Low levels of normalized T-cell clonal expansion were also shown by some nonresponding patients. In partial responders in the 0.1-3.0 mg/kg groups, normalized peripheral clonal expansion was found to be among the lowest, especially among CD8+ T cells. Clonal expansion of both CD4+ and CD8+ blood T cells was observed from baseline to week 6 at doses 0.1 to 3.0 mg/kg. After ivuxolimab, expanded clones were on average more numerous among CD8+ T cells than among CD4+ T cells.

The germline V gene (reference sequence) provides CDR1 LNHDA and CDR2 SQIVND. There are 18 amino acids in the CDR3, from cysteine to phenylalanine inclusive. The only DNA kept is the CDR3, 54 bases in frame from the first base. The V end gives up 6 bases and the J end 0 bases, leaving 9 bases in the junction not matched to a gene. The TCR sequence derives from an adult with an advanced solid tumor such as melanoma, head and neck, liver or kidney cancer. The receptor chain draws on TRBV19 and TRBJ2-1, and TRBD2 aligns with 12 junction nucleotides. The starting material was CD4+ or CD8+ T cells sorted from blood, obtained in a trial of the OX40 agonist ivuxolimab. For the CDR3, the sequence is CASSLLAGGLSSYNEQFF. The nucleotides are TGTGCCAGTAGCTTACTAGCGGGGGGCTTAAGCTCCTACAATGAGCAGTTCTTC. Beyond the CDR3, the reference TRBV19 and TRBJ2-1 genes provide the residues; the full variable domain reads: DGGITQSPKYLFRKEGQNVTLSCEQNLNHDAMYWYRQDPGQGLRLIYYSQIVNDFQKGDIAEGYSVSREKKESFPLTVTSAQKNPTAFYLCASSLLAGGLSSYNEQFFGPGTRLTVL.